This TCR beta chain is drawn from a study of tumor-infiltrating lymphocytes in primary liver carcinoma. The overall study: Ages ranged from 30 to 69, with HCC or mixed HCC-cholangiocarcinoma.

The study, taken as a whole, reports: Just about 7.5-24% of leading clones were found in every one of five regions. Blood trailed tumors significantly in top-250-clone fraction (p = 0.039).

RNA and DNA were co-extracted from around 20-30 mg of unsorted bulk tissue. Every tumor sample held more than 80% viable tumor cells. Constant-region priming of roughly 500 ng total RNA yielded TCR beta cDNA. Modified slightly, ARM-PCR produced TCR beta libraries over three nested multiplex PCR rounds. Two initial PCR rounds of about 11 cycles each paired TRBV1-TRBV30 forward primers with a C-beta reverse primer. TCRdb reprocessed the multiplex PCR reads via MiXCR and lists one record per CDR3 protein. The data show 20,000 to 30,000 distinct CDR3 sequences, 75% to 80% seen once. Concerning this clonotype: Its antigen is unidentified. A read error is likely, as this CDR3 ends without the conserved phenylalanine or tryptophan.

With 2 bases clipped from V and 9 bases from J, the junction kept 8 bases outside the gene matches. The CDR3 has 13 residues. CDR1 and CDR2 (germline): SGHDT, YYEEEE. The sequenced material came from liver tumor tissue from sampling region 5. Subset here: tumor region T5, tumor centre. V and J are TRBV5-6 and TRBJ2-7; 7 bases map to TRBD1. This sequence originates from a woman aged 25 to 39 with primary liver carcinoma and hepatitis B virus infection. The CDR3 here is CASSLLTGLPQYI. CDR3 sequence (DNA): TGTGCCAGCAGCTTACTGACAGGGCTACCGCAGTACATC.